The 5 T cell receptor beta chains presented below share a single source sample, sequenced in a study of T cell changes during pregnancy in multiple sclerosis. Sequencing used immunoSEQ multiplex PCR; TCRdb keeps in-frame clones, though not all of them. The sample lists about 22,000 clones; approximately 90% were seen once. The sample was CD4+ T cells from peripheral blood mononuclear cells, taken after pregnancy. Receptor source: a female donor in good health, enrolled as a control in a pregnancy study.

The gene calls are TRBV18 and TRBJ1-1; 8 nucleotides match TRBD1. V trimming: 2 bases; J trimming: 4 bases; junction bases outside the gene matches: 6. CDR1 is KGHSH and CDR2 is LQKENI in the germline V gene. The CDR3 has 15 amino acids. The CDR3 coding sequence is TGTGCCAGCTCACCAGGACAGGGTTCGTCCACTGAAGCTTTCTTT. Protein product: CASSPGQGSSTEAFF.

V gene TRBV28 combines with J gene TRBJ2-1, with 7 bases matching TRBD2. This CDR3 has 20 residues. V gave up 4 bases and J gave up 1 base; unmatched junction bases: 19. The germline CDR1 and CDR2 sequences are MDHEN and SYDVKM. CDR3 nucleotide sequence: TGTGCCAGCAGTTCACTCAGGGCTAGTAAAGGGCGGGAGTCCTACAATGAGCAGTTCTTC. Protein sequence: CASSSLRASKGRESYNEQFF.

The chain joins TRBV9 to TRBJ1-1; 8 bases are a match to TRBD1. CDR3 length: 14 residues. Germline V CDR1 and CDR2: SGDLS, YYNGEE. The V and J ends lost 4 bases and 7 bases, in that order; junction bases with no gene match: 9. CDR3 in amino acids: CASSPWTGRVEAFF. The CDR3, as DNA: TGTGCCAGCAGCCCCTGGACAGGGAGGGTTGAAGCTTTCTTT.

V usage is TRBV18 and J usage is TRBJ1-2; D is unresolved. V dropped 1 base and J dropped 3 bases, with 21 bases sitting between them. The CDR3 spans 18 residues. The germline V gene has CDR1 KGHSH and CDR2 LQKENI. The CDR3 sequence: CASSPRQRPGISDYGYTF. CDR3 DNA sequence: TGTGCCAGCTCACCACGCCAGAGACCGGGGATTAGCGACTATGGCTACACCTTC. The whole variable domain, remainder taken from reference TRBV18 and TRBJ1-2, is NAGVMQNPRHLVRRRGQEARLRCSPMKGHSHVYWYRQLPEEGLKFMVYLQKENIIDESGMPKERFSAEFPKEGPSILRIQQVVRGDSAAYFCASSPRQRPGISDYGYTFGSGTRLTVV.

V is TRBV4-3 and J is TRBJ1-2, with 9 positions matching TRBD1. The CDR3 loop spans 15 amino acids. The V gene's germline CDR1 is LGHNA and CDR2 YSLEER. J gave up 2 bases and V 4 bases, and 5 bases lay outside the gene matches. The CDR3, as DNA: TGCGCCAGCAGCCGTGGTGACAGGGGGAACTATGGCTACACCTTC. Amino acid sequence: CASSRGDRGNYGYTF.